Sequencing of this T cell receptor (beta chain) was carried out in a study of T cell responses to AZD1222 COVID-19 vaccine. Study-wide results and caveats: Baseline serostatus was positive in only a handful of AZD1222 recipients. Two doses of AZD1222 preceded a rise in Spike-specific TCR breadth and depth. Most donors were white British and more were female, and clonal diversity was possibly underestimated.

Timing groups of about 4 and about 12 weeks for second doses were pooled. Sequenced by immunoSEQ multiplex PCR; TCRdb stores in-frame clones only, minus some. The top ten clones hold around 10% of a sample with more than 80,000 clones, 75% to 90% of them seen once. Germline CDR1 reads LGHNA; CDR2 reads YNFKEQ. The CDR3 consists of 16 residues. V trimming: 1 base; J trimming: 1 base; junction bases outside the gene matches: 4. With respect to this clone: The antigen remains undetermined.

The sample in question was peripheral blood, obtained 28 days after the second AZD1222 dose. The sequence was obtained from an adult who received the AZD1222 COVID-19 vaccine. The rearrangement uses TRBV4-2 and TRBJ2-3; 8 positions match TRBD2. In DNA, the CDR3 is TGTGCCAGCAGCCAAGGGCGAGCGGGGGGCACAGATACGCAGTATTTT. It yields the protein CASSQGRAGGTDTQYF.